The 27 T cell receptor beta chains below all came from one sample that was sequenced in a study of blood T cell repertoires in COVID-19. Assay used: immunoSEQ multiplex PCR; TCRdb lists only in-frame clones, some missing. The sample lists 150,000 to 200,000 clones, 81% occurring once. Sequenced input: peripheral blood. The source of these receptors is a woman at least 80 years old with COVID-19, enrolled during active disease.

This sequence joins TRBV6-2 or TRBV6-3 and TRBJ2-5; 12 bases fit TRBD2. The ends lost 6 bases at V and 3 bases at J; junction bases unmatched: 8. Germline CDR1 and CDR2: MNHEY and SVGEGT. This CDR3 comprises 16 residues. The CDR3 reads CASSKGLAGGKETQYF. The CDR3, as DNA: TGTGCCAGCAGCAAGGGACTAGCGGGTGGGAAAGAGACCCAGTACTTC.

The genes are TRBV7-2 and TRBJ1-2; D remains unclear. Germline CDR1 reads SGHTA; CDR2 reads FQGNSA. V lost 3 bases to trimming and J lost 6 bases, with 8 bases between them. The CDR3 is 12 residues long. CDR3 coding DNA: TGTGCCAGCAGCTTGTACACGAATGGCTACACCTTC. It is translated as CASSLYTNGYTF.

This rearrangement joins TRBV6-2 or TRBV6-3 to TRBJ2-5; 7 bases are shared with TRBD2. The CDR3 sequence is 18 residues long. The V and J ends lost 4 bases and 2 bases, in that order; junction bases with no gene match: 16. The V gene's germline CDR1 is MNHEY and CDR2 SVGEGT. The CDR3 DNA reads TGTGCCAGCAGTTTCCCCCTCCGGGCGGGGGAAATTCAAGAGACCCAGTACTTC. Protein product: CASSFPLRAGEIQETQYF.

The J gene is TRBJ1-1, the V gene TRBV6-5, with no clear D. The CDR3 has 11 amino acids. Germline V gene lookup returns CDR1 MNHEY and CDR2 SVGAGI. Trimming stripped 7 bases from V and 8 bases from J, with 11 bases between. The CDR3 region is CASTQVAEAFF. The CDR3 DNA sequence: TGTGCCAGCACCCAGGTCGCCGAAGCTTTCTTT.

The chain employs TRBV6-2 or TRBV6-3 and TRBJ1-5; a weak D match, TRBD1 (6 bases). In germline, CDR1 is MNHEY, CDR2 SVGEGT. The CDR3 length is 16 residues. The V and J ends lost 2 bases and 4 bases respectively, with 15 bases between them. For the CDR3, the DNA is TGTGCCAGCAGTTACGGGGCGGGGGCGCAGAATCAGCCCCAGCATTTT. Translating gives CASSYGAGAQNQPQHF.

Here the CDR3 DNA reads TGTGCCAGCAGCTCATGGGTTACAGTCGGCTACGAGCAGTACTTC. It specifies CASSSWVTVGYEQYF. The chain joins TRBV5-6 to TRBJ2-7; D is undetermined. Trimming left V 3 bases short and J 3 bases short, with 16 bases between. The CDR3 loop spans 15 amino acids. Per the germline V gene, CDR1 is SGHDT and CDR2 is YYEEEE. Variable domain in full (rest from reference TRBV5-6 and TRBJ2-7): DAGVTQSPTHLIKTRGQQVTLRCSPKSGHDTVSWYQQALGQGPQFIFQYYEEEERQRGNFPDRFSGHQFPNYSSELNVNALLLGDSALYLCASSSWVTVGYEQYFGPGTRLTVT.

There are a few counts of this clone. The chain combines TRBV18 with TRBJ2-1; no reliable D call. V was clipped by 3 bases and J by 2 bases, with 17 bases between them. The CDR3 is 17 amino acids. Germline-derived CDR1 and CDR2 are KGHSH and LQKENI. The CDR3 DNA follows: TGTGCCAGCTCACCTTCCCGGAGAGGTGCCCCCTACAATGAGCAGTTCTTC. Its translation: CASSPSRRGAPYNEQFF.

The J gene is TRBJ1-4, the V gene TRBV27; D gene ambiguous. This CDR3 region has 15 residues. Trimming stripped 6 bases from V and 7 bases from J, with 18 bases between. The germline V gene encodes CDR1 MNHEY and CDR2 SMNVEV (reference sequence). CDR3 sequence reads: CASRLNGIGGEKLFF. The CDR3 coding sequence is TGTGCCAGCAGGTTAAATGGCATTGGCGGTGAAAAACTGTTTTTT. Combining the CDR3 with reference TRBV27 and TRBJ1-4 gives the whole variable domain EAQVTQNPRYLITVTGKKLTVTCSQNMNHEYMSWYRQDPGLGLRQIYYSMNVEVTDKGDVPEGYKVSRKEKRNFPLILESPSPNQTSLYFCASRLNGIGGEKLFFGSGTQLSVL.

The chain couples TRBV2 to TRBJ1-2; 7 bases align to TRBD1. Germline assignment: CDR1 SNHLY and CDR2 FYNNEI. Trimming cost V 6 bases and J 4 bases; bases outside gene matches: 8. The CDR3 sequence is 14 residues long. CDR3 loop: CASRRGTEVYGYTF. The DNA of the CDR3 is TGTGCCAGCAGGAGGGGGACAGAGGTCTATGGCTACACCTTC.

The genes are TRBV7-2 and TRBJ2-3, with 9 nucleotides matching TRBD2. The CDR3 has 16 residues. CDR1 and CDR2 (germline): SGHTA, FQGNSA. V shed 1 base and J 2 bases; nucleotides not matched to a gene: 4. Here the CDR3 reads CASSLELAGYTDTQYF. CDR3 in DNA: TGTGCCAGCAGCTTAGAACTAGCGGGCTACACAGATACGCAGTATTTT.

This clone was picked up one time. The V gene is TRBV11-3, the J gene TRBJ1-1; D is perhaps TRBD1 (6 bases). CDR3 length: 15 amino acids. V was clipped by 10 bases and J by 4 bases, with 22 bases between them. Per germline, CDR1 SGHNT and CDR2 YENEEA. CDR3 residues: CATITGNGGVTEAFF. The CDR3 DNA reads TGTGCCACCATTACAGGGAATGGTGGGGTCACTGAAGCTTTCTTT.

The V gene is TRBV5-6, the J gene TRBJ2-7; D remains ambiguous. Germline V gene sequence: CDR1 SGHDT, CDR2 YYEEEE. V was cut by 2 bases and J by 1 base, with 7 bases left in between. The CDR3 is made up of 13 amino acids. CDR3 residues: CASSLISSYEQYF. CDR3 in DNA: TGTGCCAGCAGCTTAATTTCGTCCTACGAGCAGTACTTC. The entire variable domain, with the rest obtained from reference TRBV5-6 and TRBJ2-7, is as follows: DAGVTQSPTHLIKTRGQQVTLRCSPKSGHDTVSWYQQALGQGPQFIFQYYEEEERQRGNFPDRFSGHQFPNYSSELNVNALLLGDSALYLCASSLISSYEQYFGPGTRLTVT.

A few counts support this clone. This chain links TRBV6-5 with TRBJ2-3; 7 bases line up with TRBD2. Per germline, CDR1 MNHEY and CDR2 SVGAGI. V lost 6 bases, J lost 2 bases, and 8 bases stayed unmatched. The CDR3 has 15 residues. DNA for the CDR3: TGTGCCAGCAGAACCAGCGGGGCTAACACAGATACGCAGTATTTT. This encodes CASRTSGANTDTQYF.

The chain uses TRBV7-2 and TRBJ2-3; D is perhaps TRBD2 (6 bases). This CDR3 contains 15 residues. With 2 bases removed from V and 3 bases from J, the gap between germline ends came to 12 bases. Germline CDR1 is SGHTA and CDR2 is FQGNSA. The CDR3 sequence: CASSLYGGETDTQYF. Written as DNA, the CDR3 is TGTGCCAGCAGCTTATACGGGGGAGAGACAGATACGCAGTATTTT.

The chain uses TRBV29-1 and TRBJ2-3; 13 positions match TRBD2. Germline lookup yields CDR1 SQVTM and CDR2 ANQGSEA. The length of the CDR3 is 18 residues. V dropped 6 bases and J dropped 4; count of bases not matched to a gene: 16. CDR3 loop: CSVVSGLAGISRADTQYF. CDR3 sequence (DNA): TGCAGCGTAGTATCGGGACTAGCGGGGATTTCAAGGGCAGATACGCAGTATTTT.

The V gene is TRBV19, the J gene TRBJ2-7, with 8 nucleotides matching TRBD1. The CDR3 length is 16 residues. Germline trimming cut 5 bases from V and 0 bases from J; bases unmatched to any gene: 9. The germline gives CDR1 LNHDA, CDR2 SQIVND (reference sequence). This chain's CDR3 is CASSVSTGAPSYEQYF. The CDR3 DNA reads TGTGCCAGTAGTGTCTCGACAGGGGCCCCCTCCTACGAGCAGTACTTC.

The J gene is TRBJ1-2, the V gene TRBV9, with 8 positions matching TRBD1. J lost 4 bases, V lost 3 bases, and 8 bases had no gene match. CDR1 is SGDLS, CDR2 YYNGEE, per germline. The CDR3 runs 15 residues. DNA of the CDR3: TGTGCCAGCAGCGGACCCTCGGACAGGGCCTATGGCTACACCTTC. Translated: CASSGPSDRAYGYTF.

This clone appeared a few times. The chain carries TRBV13 and TRBJ1-2; D uncertain. There are 16 residues in the CDR3. Germline assignment: CDR1 PRHDT and CDR2 FYEKMQ (reference sequence). Trimming took off 4 bases at V and 8 bases at J, with 23 bases between the two ends. CDR3 nucleotide sequence: TGTGCCAGCAGCTATCTTAATCGCGACAAGGCTTACGGCTACACCTTC. Translation gives CASSYLNRDKAYGYTF.

The chain combines TRBV5-1 with TRBJ2-7, with 7 bases identical to TRBD1. The CDR3 spans 13 residues. J gave up 6 bases and V 2 bases, and 5 bases lay outside the gene matches. Germline V lookup: CDR1 SGHRS, CDR2 YFSETQ. Written as DNA, the CDR3 is TGCGCCAGCAGCTTCCGACAGGGCAGCGAGCAGTACTTC. This translates into CASSFRQGSEQYF.

The chain combines TRBV5-6 with TRBJ2-7; 7 bases agree with TRBD1. The CDR3 sequence is 14 residues long. From germline, CDR1 is SGHDT and CDR2 YYEEEE. Trimming removed 1 base from V and 6 bases from J; junction bases left unmatched: 7. CDR3 bases: TGTGCCAGCAGCTTGAGGGGGCCAGGACCCGAGCAGTACTTC. Amino acids: CASSLRGPGPEQYF.

The chain combines TRBV3-1 (or the pseudogene TRBV3-2) with TRBJ2-1, with 15 bases identical to TRBD2. CDR1 and CDR2 from the germline V gene are LGHDT and YNNKEL (reference sequence). J gave up 5 bases and V 0 bases, and 8 bases lay outside the gene matches. The CDR3 runs to 19 residues. The CDR3 loop is CASSQDAWTSGRAHNEQFF. In DNA form, the CDR3 reads TGTGCCAGCAGCCAAGATGCCTGGACTAGCGGGAGGGCGCACAATGAGCAGTTCTTC.

This sequence joins TRBV19 and TRBJ1-3; D is uncertain. CDR3 length: 17 residues. V was cut by 9 bases and J by 2 bases, with 23 bases left in between. Germline V CDR1 and CDR2: LNHDA, SQIVND (reference sequence). The CDR3 region has the DNA TGTGCCAGCCATGGGCGGGAGGGTCGATTAACTGGAAACACCATATATTTT. Its translation is CASHGREGRLTGNTIYF.

This chain connects TRBV2 to TRBJ1-4; 7 bases are a match to TRBD1. Germline-derived CDR1 and CDR2 are SNHLY and FYNNEI. The CDR3 loop spans 14 amino acids. The V segment lost 9 bases and the J segment 5 bases; nucleotides outside the gene matches: 9. This chain's CDR3 is CASSIDRANEKLFF. The CDR3 DNA is TGTGCCAGTTCTATCGACAGGGCCAATGAAAAACTGTTTTTT.

The chain recombines TRBV5-4 with TRBJ2-5, with D possibly being TRBD2 (5 bases). Germline V gene sequence: CDR1 SGHNT, CDR2 YYREEE (reference sequence). The CDR3 loop spans 14 amino acids. Trimming shortened V by 0 bases and J by 5 bases, and 11 bases separated the two germline ends. Written as DNA, the CDR3 is TGTGCCAGCAGCTTGGAAGTGGGAGCGGAGACCCAGTACTTC. This codes for CASSLEVGAETQYF.

The CDR3 protein is CASSQGRGEQFF. The CDR3 DNA reads TGTGCCAGCAGCCAAGGTCGGGGGGAGCAGTTCTTC. The chain combines TRBV4-2 with TRBJ2-1, with D tentatively TRBD2 (6 bases). This CDR3 has 12 residues. In germline, CDR1 is LGHNA, CDR2 YNFKEQ. V lost 1 base and J 10 bases, leaving 8 bases between the germline ends.

This clone was observed a handful of times. The chain recombines TRBV19 with TRBJ1-2; TRBD1 aligns across 7 bases. The germline V gene encodes CDR1 LNHDA and CDR2 SQIVND (reference sequence). The CDR3 has 15 amino acids. The ends lost 4 bases at V and 3 bases at J; junction bases unmatched: 8. The CDR3 DNA reads TGTGCCAGTAGTAGGGGATTCGGGACAGACTATGGCTACACCTTC. Its protein product is CASSRGFGTDYGYTF.

CDR3 residues: CASSMGTGGDTF. DNA for the CDR3: TGTGCCAGTAGTATGGGGACCGGAGGGGACACCTTC. The chain combines TRBV19 with TRBJ1-2, with D tentatively TRBD1 (5 bases). Trimming stripped 3 bases from V and 12 bases from J, with 14 bases between. The CDR3 is made up of 12 amino acids. Per the germline V gene, CDR1 is LNHDA and CDR2 is SQIVND (reference sequence).